A single sample is the source of the 15 T cell receptor beta chains below, sequenced in a study of blood T cells in healthy people across ages. Primed by a sample-barcoded 5' primer and a J-beta primer mix, a second PCR proceeded for roughly 6 to 12 cycles. TCRdb reanalysed the 5' RACE reads using MiXCR and keeps one entry per CDR3 protein. Here the sample spans approximately 290,000 distinct CDR3 sequences, 25% to 30% being singletons. The material sequenced was blood. These receptor sequences come from a woman in her 70s in good health.

The chain employs TRBV7-2 and TRBJ2-5; the match to TRBD1 covers 9 bases. The J call may be wrong; the DNA end is better matched by TRBJ2-1. CDR1 SGHTA and CDR2 FQGNSA come from the germline V gene. The CDR3 consists of 16 residues. CDR3 sequence (DNA): TGTGCCAGCAGCTTAGGGGGAGGGACAGGGAACAATGAGCAGTTCTTC. Translation: CASSLGGGTGNNEQFF.

This clonotype showed up just a few times. A read error may account for a junction end that differs from germline. The J gene is TRBJ2-5, the V gene TRBV20-1, with D uncertain. CDR1 and CDR2 from the germline V gene are DFQATT and SNEGSKA (reference sequence). This CDR3 contains 12 residues. The CDR3 bases are TGCAGTGCTAGAGGGGCCCAAATGACCAAGTACTTC. It encodes CSARGAQMTKYF.

The CDR3 DNA reads as TGTGCCAGCAGTTACGGCAGGGAGGGTCAGCCCCAGCATTTT. It is translated as CASSYGREGQPQHF. The chain links TRBV6-5 to TRBJ1-5; D perhaps matches TRBD1 (5 bases). CDR1 and CDR2 (germline): MNHEY, SVGAGI. The length of the CDR3 is 14 residues. V lost 2 bases, J lost 6 bases, and 11 bases lay in between.

The rearrangement joins TRBV2 to TRBJ2-3, with D possibly being TRBD1 (5 bases). The V end was cut by 4 bases, the J end by 0 bases, with 11 bases between. The CDR3 contains 15 residues. The V gene's germline CDR1 is SNHLY and CDR2 FYNNEI. The CDR3 spells CASSVRQTSTDTQYF. For the CDR3, the DNA is TGTGCCAGCAGTGTTAGACAGACTAGCACAGATACGCAGTATTTT. The variable domain in full, completed from reference TRBV2 and TRBJ2-3, reads EPEVTQTPSHQVTQMGQEVILRCVPISNHLYFYWYRQILGQKVEFLVSFYNNEISEKSEIFDDQFSVERPDGSNFTLKIRSTKLEDSAMYFCASSVRQTSTDTQYFGPGTRLTVL.

This clonotype was found many times. The V call is TRBV24-1, the J call TRBJ2-5; the match to TRBD2 covers 9 bases. The CDR3 loop spans 16 amino acids. Germline trimming cut 1 base from V and 1 base from J; bases unmatched to any gene: 3. Germline V gene sequence: CDR1 KGHDR, CDR2 SFDVKD. CDR3 bases: TGTGCCACCAGTGATTTCCAGACTAGCGGCCAAGAGACCCAGTACTTC. This encodes CATSDFQTSGQETQYF.

The chain uses TRBV20-1 and TRBJ2-1; D unresolved. The germline gives CDR1 DFQATT, CDR2 SNEGSKA (reference sequence). V was cut by 0 bases and J by 0 bases, with 12 bases left in between. The CDR3 totals 16 residues. DNA of the CDR3: TGCAGTGCTAGAGACGCCCGGAGTCTCTCCTACAATGAGCAGTTCTTC. Residues: CSARDARSLSYNEQFF.

This rearrangement joins TRBV7-6 to TRBJ2-3; D gene ambiguous. Germline CDR1 is SGHVS and CDR2 is FNYEAQ. This CDR3 is built from 15 residues. Trimming shortened V by 1 base and J by 2 bases, and 10 bases separated the two germline ends. The CDR3 DNA follows: TGTGCCAGCAGCTTAGGCGGATCTCCCACAGATACGCAGTATTTT. Protein product: CASSLGGSPTDTQYF.

This sequence joins TRBV5-1 and TRBJ2-7; 11 nucleotides align to TRBD2. Unmatched junction bases numbered 5, after V lost 3 bases and J lost 0 bases. CDR1 is SGHRS, CDR2 YFSETQ, per germline. The CDR3 runs to 16 residues. The CDR3 DNA reads TGCGCCAGCAGCTCCAAGACTAGCGGGAACTCCTACGAGCAGTACTTC. Translated, it gives CASSSKTSGNSYEQYF.

This clonotype was counted at least ten times. V usage is TRBV7-2 and J usage is TRBJ1-1; D unclear. Trimming removed 5 bases at V and 5 bases at J, with 12 bases between. The germline V gene encodes CDR1 SGHTA and CDR2 FQGNSA. The CDR3 spans 13 residues. The CDR3 DNA reads TGTGCCAGCAGCCTAAAGGGTGGGACTGAAGCTTTCTTT. Its translation: CASSLKGGTEAFF.

This clonotype was counted only a few times. The chain is built from TRBV20-1 and TRBJ2-7; D not resolved. The CDR3 sequence is 12 residues long. The V gene lost 0 bases and the J gene lost 6 bases, with 9 bases spanning the gap. In germline, CDR1 is DFQATT, CDR2 SNEGSKA (reference sequence). The CDR3 region has the DNA TGCAGTGCTAGAGAGGGGAAGGGCGAGCAGTACTTC. Protein sequence: CSAREGKGEQYF.

The chain uses TRBV10-3 and TRBJ1-2; D is ambiguous. V lost 5 bases and J 5 bases, leaving 9 bases between the germline ends. This CDR3 spans 12 amino acids. The V gene's germline CDR1 is ENHRY and CDR2 SYGVKD. CDR3 nucleotides: TGTGCCATCAGTTCCGGGCCATATGGCTACACCTTC. Protein sequence: CAISSGPYGYTF.

The chain recombines TRBV6-6 with TRBJ2-5; the D gene is possibly TRBD1 (6 bases). Germline V gives CDR1 MNHNY, CDR2 SVGAGI (reference sequence). The CDR3 length is 15 residues. V was shortened by 4 bases and J by 4 bases, with 16 bases between the two germline ends. For the CDR3, the DNA is TGTGCCAGCAGTTCCAGGGACAAGGTGGCAGAGACCCAGTACTTC. Its protein is CASSSRDKVAETQYF.

Only a few counts were recorded for this clonotype. This chain joins TRBV18 and TRBJ1-2; possibly TRBD1 for D (5 bases). Trimming left V 1 base short and J 7 bases short, with 7 bases between. The CDR3 runs 12 residues. The V gene's germline CDR1 is KGHSH and CDR2 LQKENI. The DNA of the CDR3 is TGTGCCAGCTCACCACTCGGGGGTGGCTACACCTTC. Translated: CASSPLGGGYTF.

The V and J genes are TRBV11-2 and TRBJ2-5, with unresolved D. Germline loops: CDR1 SGHAT, CDR2 FQNNGV. This CDR3 comprises 15 residues. The ends were cut back, 1 base at V and 5 bases at J, with 14 bases in the middle. The CDR3 spells CASSLVALRAETQYF. As DNA, the CDR3 is TGTGCCAGCAGCTTAGTTGCTCTAAGGGCGGAGACCCAGTACTTC.

Here the CDR3 reads CSATSGPGGTQYF. CDR3 in DNA: TGCAGCGCGACTAGCGGGCCCGGGGGCACGCAGTATTTT. The chain couples TRBV29-1 to TRBJ2-3; TRBD2 matches at 10 bases. Germline V gene lookup returns CDR1 SQVTM and CDR2 ANQGSEA. The CDR3 consists of 13 residues. The V segment lost 7 bases and the J segment 9 bases; nucleotides outside the gene matches: 10.